Following are 20 T cell receptor beta chains from one sample sequenced in a study of blood T cell repertoires in COVID-19. Sequencing used immunoSEQ multiplex PCR; TCRdb keeps in-frame clones, though not all of them. The table includes about 410,000 clones, approximately 89% detected once. The sequencing sample was made of peripheral blood. These receptors were collected from a woman aged 40-49 years with COVID-19, enrolled during active disease.

The chain links TRBV9 to TRBJ2-2, with D hard to call. Trimming took 0 bases from V and 5 from J, leaving 8 bases between them. CDR3 size: 14 residues. Per the germline V gene, CDR1 is SGDLS and CDR2 is YYNGEE. The CDR3 loop is CASSVDFLTGELFF. In nucleotides, the CDR3 is TGTGCCAGCAGCGTAGACTTCCTAACCGGGGAGCTGTTTTTT.

The chain has TRBV7-2 and TRBJ2-5, with 14 positions matching TRBD2. V trimming: 1 base; J trimming: 3 bases; junction bases outside the gene matches: 1. This CDR3 comprises 16 residues. Germline values: CDR1 SGHTA, CDR2 FQGNSA. CDR3 in amino acids: CASSLGGLAGEETQYF. As DNA, the CDR3 is TGTGCCAGCAGCTTAGGGGGACTAGCGGGAGAAGAGACCCAGTACTTC.

A single count supports this clone. V gene TRBV28 combines with J gene TRBJ1-4, with TRBD1 identical over 9 bases. The germline V gene has CDR1 MDHEN and CDR2 SYDVKM. V was pared by 5 bases and J by 8 bases, with 9 bases of the junction left unmatched. This CDR3 contains 15 residues. The CDR3 nucleotides are TGTGCCAGCAGTCTTCCCGGACAGGGGTTCGAAAAACTGTTTTTT. Protein product: CASSLPGQGFEKLFF.

The table lists this clone with a count of one. CDR3 sequence: CASSTSGGAVITEAFF. The CDR3 DNA is TGTGCCAGTAGTACGTCGGGAGGCGCCGTAATAACTGAAGCTTTCTTT. The chain is built from TRBV19 and TRBJ1-1; D uncertain. This CDR3 region has 16 residues. CDR1 is LNHDA and CDR2 is SQIVND in the germline V gene (reference sequence). V shed 4 bases and J shed 5 bases, with 20 bases lying between them.

V usage is TRBV12-5 and J usage is TRBJ1-2; D might be TRBD1 (6 bases). This CDR3 contains 17 residues. The germline V gene encodes CDR1 LGHNT and CDR2 FRNRAP. Trimming took off 1 base at V and 6 bases at J, with 21 bases between the two ends. This CDR3 is CASGLDPVNDRSHGYTF. CDR3 sequence (DNA): TGTGCTAGTGGTTTGGACCCAGTCAACGACAGGAGCCATGGCTACACCTTC.

The chain carries TRBV4-1 and TRBJ1-6; perhaps TRBD1 as D (6 bases). Germline CDR1 and CDR2: MGHRA and YSYEKL. V was clipped by 0 bases and J by 7 bases, with 10 bases between them. The CDR3 loop spans 15 amino acids. In DNA form, the CDR3 reads TGCGCCAGCAGCCAAGATCAGGGGTGGAATTCACCCCTCCACTTT. Its translation is CASSQDQGWNSPLHF.

This clone showed up just a few times. The gene calls are TRBV4-3 and TRBJ1-4; a possible D gene is TRBD1 (5 bases). The V gene lost 2 bases and the J gene lost 4 bases, with 11 bases spanning the gap. The CDR3 contains 15 residues. The germline CDR1 and CDR2 sequences are LGHNA and YSLEER. CDR3 nucleotides: TGCGCCAGCAGCCAATTGGCGGGGGTTAATGAAAAACTGTTTTTT. Amino acids: CASSQLAGVNEKLFF.

V usage is TRBV5-4 and J usage is TRBJ1-6; 11 bases are shared with TRBD1. The V and J ends lost 2 bases and 8 bases, in that order; junction bases with no gene match: 12. The CDR3 is 18 residues long. The germline gives CDR1 SGHNT, CDR2 YYREEE (reference sequence). The CDR3 DNA reads as TGTGCCAGCAGCTTCGGGACAGGGGGTCCAGGAACGTATTCACCCCTCCACTTT. Protein sequence: CASSFGTGGPGTYSPLHF.

This chain links TRBV3-1 (or the pseudogene TRBV3-2) with TRBJ1-6; D possibly corresponds to TRBD1 (5 bases). Trimming took 0 bases from V and 3 from J, leaving 9 bases between them. The germline V gene has CDR1 LGHDT and CDR2 YNNKEL (reference sequence). The CDR3 sequence is 16 residues long. The CDR3 loop reads CASSQDTGYYNSPLHF. In nucleotides, the CDR3 is TGTGCCAGCAGCCAAGATACAGGCTACTATAATTCACCCCTCCACTTT.

The chain uses TRBV28 and TRBJ2-3; TRBD2 might be the D (7 bases). The germline V gene has CDR1 MDHEN and CDR2 SYDVKM. This CDR3 is 14 amino acids long. Trimming removed 6 bases at V and 2 bases at J, with 12 bases between. The CDR3 loop reads CASRGGADTDTQYF. As DNA, the CDR3 is TGTGCCAGCAGGGGGGGGGCGGACACAGATACGCAGTATTTT.

The chain has TRBV18 and TRBJ1-1; no firm D call. The V and J ends lost 3 bases and 0 bases respectively, with 11 bases between them. CDR1 KGHSH and CDR2 LQKENI come from the germline V gene. This CDR3 has 15 residues. The CDR3 spells CASSPGRALNTEAFF. The CDR3 DNA sequence: TGTGCCAGCTCACCTGGCAGAGCGTTGAACACTGAAGCTTTCTTT.

The V call is TRBV10-3, the J call TRBJ2-3, with D uncertain. V dropped 8 bases and J dropped 4 bases, with 10 bases sitting between them. Germline V gene sequence: CDR1 ENHRY, CDR2 SYGVKD. The CDR3 has 12 residues. This CDR3 reads CAIGPLADTQYF. In DNA form, the CDR3 reads TGTGCCATCGGCCCTTTGGCAGATACGCAGTATTTT.

This chain links TRBV7-9 with TRBJ1-1, with a weak D call TRBD1 (5 bases). CDR3 length equals 13 residues. Germline V gene data show CDR1 as SEHNR and CDR2 as FQNEAQ (reference sequence). V was trimmed by 8 bases and J by 4 bases, leaving 14 bases between them. The CDR3 is CASETSGFTEAFF. The CDR3 nucleotides are TGTGCCAGCGAGACATCAGGGTTCACTGAAGCTTTCTTT.

This clone has a handful of counts. The chain couples TRBV28 to TRBJ1-2; a possible D gene is TRBD1 (6 bases). The CDR3 covers 13 residues. Germline-derived CDR1 and CDR2 are MDHEN and SYDVKM. The ends were cut back, 9 bases at V and 5 bases at J, with 16 bases in the middle. The CDR3 protein is CASRATGSYGYTF. The CDR3, as DNA: TGTGCCAGTCGAGCAACAGGGAGTTATGGCTACACCTTC.

The chain carries TRBV5-1 and TRBJ2-7, with a weak D call TRBD2 (5 bases). The CDR3 runs to 13 residues. V lost 5 bases to trimming and J lost 2 bases, with 11 bases between them. CDR1 and CDR2 (germline): SGHRS, YFSETQ. CDR3 bases: TGCGCCAGCAGTCGAGGGCAGACCTACGAGCAGTACTTC. Encoded protein: CASSRGQTYEQYF.

The chain joins TRBV28 to TRBJ1-2; possible D gene TRBD1, 6 bases. V was cut by 3 bases and J by 8 bases, with 13 bases left in between. The germline V gene encodes CDR1 MDHEN and CDR2 SYDVKM. The CDR3 extends over 13 amino acids. The CDR3 sequence is CASSFGGPEGYTF. Here the CDR3 DNA reads TGTGCCAGCAGTTTTGGGGGCCCCGAGGGCTACACCTTC.

This rearrangement joins TRBV5-1 to TRBJ2-2; D possibly corresponds to TRBD2 (5 bases). V lost 4 bases and J 5 bases, leaving 18 bases between the germline ends. The germline gives CDR1 SGHRS, CDR2 YFSETQ. The CDR3 covers 16 residues. The CDR3: CASSPLATKETGELFF. CDR3 DNA: TGCGCCAGCAGCCCTCTAGCTACCAAAGAGACCGGGGAGCTGTTTTTT. Together with reference TRBV5-1 and TRBJ2-2, the CDR3 gives the full variable domain: KAGVTQTPRYLIKTRGQQVTLSCSPISGHRSVSWYQQTPGQGLQFLFEYFSETQRNKGNFPGRFSGRQFSNSRSEMNVSTLELGDSALYLCASSPLATKETGELFFGEGSRLTVL.

The chain combines TRBV14 with TRBJ2-1; weak D call: TRBD1 (5 bases). The CDR3 runs 13 residues. Per the germline V gene, CDR1 is SGHDN and CDR2 is FVKESK. Trimming took off 2 bases at V and 7 bases at J, with 9 bases between the two ends. The CDR3 protein is CASSQNQGNEQFF. As DNA, the CDR3 is TGTGCCAGCAGCCAAAATCAGGGAAATGAGCAGTTCTTC.

This clone was detected once. V and J are TRBV7-2 and TRBJ1-3, with 9 bases aligning to TRBD1. This CDR3 has 15 amino acids. The V gene's germline CDR1 is SGHTA and CDR2 FQGNSA. V dropped 4 bases and J dropped 3; count of bases not matched to a gene: 4. The CDR3 DNA is TGTGCCAGCAGCTCCGGGACAGGGAATGGAAACACCATATATTTT. It is translated as CASSSGTGNGNTIYF.

The chain combines TRBV29-1 with TRBJ2-2; tentative D call: TRBD2 (6 bases). V dropped 5 bases and J dropped 1 base, with 14 bases sitting between them. Germline V gene lookup returns CDR1 SQVTM and CDR2 ANQGSEA. This CDR3 region has 15 residues. CDR3: CSVSHSAGNTGELFF. As DNA, the CDR3 is TGCAGCGTTTCCCACTCAGCGGGGAACACCGGGGAGCTGTTTTTT.